This T cell receptor (beta chain) came from a study of T-cell memory formation after mild COVID-19. TCRdb fed the 5' RACE reads into MiXCR, producing one record per CDR3 protein. The sample carries 450,000 to 650,000 distinct CDR3 sequences, roughly 20% recorded once. Germline V gene lookup returns CDR1 SGHDT and CDR2 YYEEEE. This CDR3 is built from 18 residues. With 0 bases removed from V and 0 bases from J, the gap between germline ends came to 19 bases. This chain joins TRBV5-6 and TRBJ2-7, with TRBD1 as a possible D gene (5 bases). The TCR sequence derives from an adult woman who had mild COVID-19 (a few samples of this study predate the infection). Cell type and time point are not known. The sequenced sample consisted of PBMCs or a T cell subset sorted from them (not recorded which). CDR3 loop: CASSLVRRGGPSSYEQYF. CDR3 in DNA: TGTGCCAGCAGCTTGGTCCGAAGGGGTGGGCCGAGCTCCTACGAGCAGTACTTC.